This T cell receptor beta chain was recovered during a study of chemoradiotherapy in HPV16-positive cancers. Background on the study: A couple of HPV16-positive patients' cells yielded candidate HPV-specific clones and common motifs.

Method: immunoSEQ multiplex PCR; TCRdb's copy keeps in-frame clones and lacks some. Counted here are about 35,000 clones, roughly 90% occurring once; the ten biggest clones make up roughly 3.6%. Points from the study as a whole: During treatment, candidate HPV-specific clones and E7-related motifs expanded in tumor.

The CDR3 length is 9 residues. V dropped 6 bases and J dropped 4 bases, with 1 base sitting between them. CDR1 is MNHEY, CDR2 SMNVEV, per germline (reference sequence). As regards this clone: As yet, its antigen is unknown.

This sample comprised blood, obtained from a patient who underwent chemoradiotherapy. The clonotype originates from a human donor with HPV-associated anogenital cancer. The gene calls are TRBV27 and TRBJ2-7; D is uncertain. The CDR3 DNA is TGTGCCAGCAGATACGAGCAGTACTTC. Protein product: CASRYEQYF.